Ten or more counts support the clone carrying this TCR beta chain. The antigen remains unidentified. The CDR3 extends 3 residues past the end of the read, so its final part is completed from the germline J gene. This table comes from immunoSEQ multiplex PCR, and its TCRdb copy is limited to in-frame clones, with some not included. The sample contains tens of thousands of clones, none of them singletons. This sample is drawn from a study of T cell clonality in common variable immunodeficiency. The CDR3 is 15 amino acids. CDR1 is MNHEY and CDR2 is SVGEGT in the germline V gene. Study-wide results and limits: Authors noted CVID clonality's cause needs subpopulation repertoire sequencing. TCRbeta clonality was increased in CVID versus healthy controls. Reportedly, TCR beta sequences from common variable immunodeficiency showed fewer deletions and N-nucleotide insertions.

Both groups were predominantly of Caucasian heritage. J is TRBJ1-1 and V is TRBV6-2 or TRBV6-3; D ambiguous. Sequenced material: peripheral blood mononuclear cells. The sequence came from a person between 18 and 75 years old in good health. CDR3 region: CASSLPPDTRGEAFF. Incomplete CDR3 DNA: TGTGCCAGCAGCCTACCCCCAGACACCCGGGGAGAA.